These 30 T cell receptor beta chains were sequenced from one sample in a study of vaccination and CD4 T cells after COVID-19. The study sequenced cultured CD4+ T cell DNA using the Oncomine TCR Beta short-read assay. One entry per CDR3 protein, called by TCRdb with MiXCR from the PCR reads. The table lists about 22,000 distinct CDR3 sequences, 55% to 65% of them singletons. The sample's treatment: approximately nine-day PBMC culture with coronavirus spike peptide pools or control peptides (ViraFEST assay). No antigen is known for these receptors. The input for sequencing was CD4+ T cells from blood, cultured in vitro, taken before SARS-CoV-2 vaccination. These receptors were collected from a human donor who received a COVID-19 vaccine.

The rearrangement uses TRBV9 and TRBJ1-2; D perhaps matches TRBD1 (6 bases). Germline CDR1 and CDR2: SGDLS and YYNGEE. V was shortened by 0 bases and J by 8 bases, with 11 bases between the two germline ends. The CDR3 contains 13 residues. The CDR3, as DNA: TGTGCCAGCAGCGTAGACAGGGTAGGGGGCTACACCTTC. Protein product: CASSVDRVGGYTF. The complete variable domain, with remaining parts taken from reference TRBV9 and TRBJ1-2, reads DSGVTQTPKHLITATGQRVTLRCSPRSGDLSVYWYQQSLDQGLQFLIQYYNGEERAKGNILERFSAQQFPDLHSELNLSSLELGDSALYFCASSVDRVGGYTFGSGTRLTVV.

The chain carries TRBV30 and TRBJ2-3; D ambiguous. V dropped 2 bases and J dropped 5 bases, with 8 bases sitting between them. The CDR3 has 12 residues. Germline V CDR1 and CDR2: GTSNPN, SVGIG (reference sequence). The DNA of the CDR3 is TGTGCCTGGAGTAACCTCCAAGATACGCAGTATTTT. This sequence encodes CAWSNLQDTQYF.

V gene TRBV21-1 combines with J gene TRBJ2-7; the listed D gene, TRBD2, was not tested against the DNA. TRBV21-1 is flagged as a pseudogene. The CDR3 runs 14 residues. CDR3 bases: TGTGCCAGCAGCAAAGATCTAGCGGGGGACGAGCAGTACTTC. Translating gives CASSKDLAGDEQYF.

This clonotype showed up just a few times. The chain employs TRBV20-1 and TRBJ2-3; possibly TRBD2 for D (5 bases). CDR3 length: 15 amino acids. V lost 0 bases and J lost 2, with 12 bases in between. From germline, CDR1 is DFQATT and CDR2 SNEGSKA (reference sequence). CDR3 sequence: CSARDLEGSTDTQYF. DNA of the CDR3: TGCAGTGCTAGAGATCTCGAGGGCTCCACAGATACGCAGTATTTT.

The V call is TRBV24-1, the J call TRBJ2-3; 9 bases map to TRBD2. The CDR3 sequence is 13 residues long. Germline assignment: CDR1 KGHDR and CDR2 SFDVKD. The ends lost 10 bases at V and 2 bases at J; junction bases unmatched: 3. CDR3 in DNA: TGTGCCACTGCGGGGGGGCCCACAGATACGCAGTATTTT. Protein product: CATAGGPTDTQYF.

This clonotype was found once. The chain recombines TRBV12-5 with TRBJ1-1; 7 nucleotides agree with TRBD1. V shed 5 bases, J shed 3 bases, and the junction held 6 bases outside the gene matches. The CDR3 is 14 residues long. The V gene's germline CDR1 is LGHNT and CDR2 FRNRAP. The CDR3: CASGTTTGDTEAFF. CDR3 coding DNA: TGTGCTAGTGGTACAACCACAGGGGACACTGAAGCTTTCTTT. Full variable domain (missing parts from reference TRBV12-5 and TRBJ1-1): DARVTQTPRHKVTEMGQEVTMRCQPILGHNTVFWYRQTMMQGLELLAYFRNRAPLDDSGMPKDRFSAEMPDATLATLKIQPSEPRDSAVYFCASGTTTGDTEAFFGQGTRLTVV.

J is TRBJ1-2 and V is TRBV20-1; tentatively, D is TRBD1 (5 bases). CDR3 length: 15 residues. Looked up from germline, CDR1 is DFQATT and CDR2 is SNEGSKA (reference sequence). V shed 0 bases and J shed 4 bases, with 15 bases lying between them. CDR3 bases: TGCAGTGCTAGAGATTCGTGGGGTGGGGGCTATGGCTACACCTTC. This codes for CSARDSWGGGYGYTF.

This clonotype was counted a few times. CDR3 DNA sequence: TGTGCCAGCAGTTACAGGGGAGAGGGGCTTGGCTACACCTTC. Translating gives CASSYRGEGLGYTF. The chain employs TRBV6-5 and TRBJ1-2; D possibly corresponds to TRBD1 (5 bases). The V gene lost 2 bases and the J gene lost 7 bases, with 14 bases spanning the gap. The CDR3 totals 14 residues. CDR1 is MNHEY, CDR2 SVGAGI, per germline.

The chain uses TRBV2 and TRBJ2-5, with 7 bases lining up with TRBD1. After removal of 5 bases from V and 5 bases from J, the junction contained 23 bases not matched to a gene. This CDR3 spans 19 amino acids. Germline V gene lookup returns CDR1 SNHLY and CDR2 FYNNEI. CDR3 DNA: TGTGCCAGCAGTACTAGGGGGCGGAGGACCCAACTGAGTGGTGAGACCCAGTACTTC. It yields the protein CASSTRGRRTQLSGETQYF.

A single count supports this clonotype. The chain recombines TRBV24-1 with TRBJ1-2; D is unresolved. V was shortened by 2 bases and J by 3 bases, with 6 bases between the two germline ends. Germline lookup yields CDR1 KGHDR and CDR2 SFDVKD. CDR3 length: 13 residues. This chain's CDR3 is CATSDSGYYGYTF. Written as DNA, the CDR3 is TGTGCCACCAGTGATTCCGGGTACTATGGCTACACCTTC.

Written as DNA, the CDR3 is TGTGCCAGCAGCCCTCGGGGGACAGGGATTAGCTCCTATAATTCACCCCTCCACTTT. This encodes CASSPRGTGISSYNSPLHF. V and J are TRBV7-9 and TRBJ1-6; 9 bases fit TRBD1. V lost 5 bases and J lost 0; bases outside the gene matches: 11. CDR1 and CDR2 from the germline V gene are SEHNR and FQNEAQ (reference sequence). The CDR3 has 19 residues.

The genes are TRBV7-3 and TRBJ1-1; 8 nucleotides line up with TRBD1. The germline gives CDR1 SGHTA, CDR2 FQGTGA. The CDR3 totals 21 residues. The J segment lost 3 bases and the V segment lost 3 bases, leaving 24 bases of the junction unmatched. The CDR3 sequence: CASSFTAGTGLLIQLYTEAFF. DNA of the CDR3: TGTGCCAGCAGCTTCACCGCCGGGACAGGCCTTCTTATTCAATTGTACACTGAAGCTTTCTTT. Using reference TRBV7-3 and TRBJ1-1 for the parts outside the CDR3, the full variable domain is GAGVSQTPSNKVTEKGKYVELRCDPISGHTALYWYRQSLGQGPEFLIYFQGTGAADDSGLPNDRFFAVRPEGSVSTLKIQRTERGDSAVYLCASSFTAGTGLLIQLYTEAFFGQGTRLTVV.

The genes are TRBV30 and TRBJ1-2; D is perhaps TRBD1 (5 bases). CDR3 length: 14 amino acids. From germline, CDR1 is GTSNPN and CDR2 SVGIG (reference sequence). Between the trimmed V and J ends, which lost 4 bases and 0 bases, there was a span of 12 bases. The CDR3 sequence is CAWTRPGANYGYTF. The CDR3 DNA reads TGTGCCTGGACCCGACCGGGGGCTAACTATGGCTACACCTTC.

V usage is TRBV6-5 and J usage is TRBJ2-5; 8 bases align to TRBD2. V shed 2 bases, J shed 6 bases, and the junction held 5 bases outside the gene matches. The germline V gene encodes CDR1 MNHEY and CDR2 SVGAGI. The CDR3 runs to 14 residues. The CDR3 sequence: CASSYPGTRKTQYF. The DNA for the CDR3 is TGTGCCAGCAGTTACCCCGGGACTAGAAAGACCCAGTACTTC.

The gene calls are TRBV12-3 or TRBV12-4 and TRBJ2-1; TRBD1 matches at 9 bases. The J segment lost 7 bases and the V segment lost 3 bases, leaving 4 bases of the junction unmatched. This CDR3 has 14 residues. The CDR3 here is CASSLGTGLNEQFF. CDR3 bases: TGTGCCAGCAGTTTGGGGACAGGGCTGAATGAGCAGTTCTTC.

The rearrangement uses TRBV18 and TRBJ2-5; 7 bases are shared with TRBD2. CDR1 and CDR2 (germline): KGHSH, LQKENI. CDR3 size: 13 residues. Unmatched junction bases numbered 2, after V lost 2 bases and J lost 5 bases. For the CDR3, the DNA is TGTGCCAGCTCACCAGGAGCGGGGGAGACCCAGTACTTC. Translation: CASSPGAGETQYF.

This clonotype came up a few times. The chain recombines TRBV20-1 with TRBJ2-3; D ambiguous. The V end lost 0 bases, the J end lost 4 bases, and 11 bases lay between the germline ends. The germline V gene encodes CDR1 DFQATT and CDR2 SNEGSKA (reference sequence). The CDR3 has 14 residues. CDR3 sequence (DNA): TGCAGTGCTAGAGACATTCGGCCGGCAGATACGCAGTATTTT. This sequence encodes CSARDIRPADTQYF.

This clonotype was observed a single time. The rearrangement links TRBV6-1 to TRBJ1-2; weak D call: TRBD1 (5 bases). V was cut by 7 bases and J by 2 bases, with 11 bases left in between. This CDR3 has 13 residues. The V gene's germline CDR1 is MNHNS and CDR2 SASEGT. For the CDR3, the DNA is TGTGCCAGCACCAAAGGGGAGAACTATGGCTACACCTTC. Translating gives CASTKGENYGYTF.

The DNA of the CDR3 is TGTGCCAGCAGTGATAGGGGCGCGCTCTATGGCTACACCTTC. Its protein product is CASSDRGALYGYTF. The chain links TRBV6-1 to TRBJ1-2; weak D call: TRBD1 (5 bases). V was trimmed by 3 bases and J by 4 bases, leaving 12 bases between them. The CDR3 spans 14 residues. Germline V gives CDR1 MNHNS, CDR2 SASEGT.

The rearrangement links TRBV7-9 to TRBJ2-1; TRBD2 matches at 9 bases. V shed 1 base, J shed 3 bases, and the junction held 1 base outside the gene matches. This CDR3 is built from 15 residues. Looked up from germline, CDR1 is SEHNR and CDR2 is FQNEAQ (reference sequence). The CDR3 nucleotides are TGTGCCAGCAGCTTAGTAGCGGGGGACTACAATGAGCAGTTCTTC. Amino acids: CASSLVAGDYNEQFF.

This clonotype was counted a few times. The CDR3 reads CASSRDRGFYEQYF. The CDR3 DNA reads TGTGCCAGTAGTAGGGACAGGGGATTCTACGAGCAGTACTTC. J is TRBJ2-7 and V is TRBV19; 10 bases map to TRBD1. CDR1 and CDR2 from the germline V gene are LNHDA and SQIVND (reference sequence). CDR3 length: 14 residues. After removal of 4 bases from V and 3 bases from J, the junction contained 3 bases not matched to a gene.

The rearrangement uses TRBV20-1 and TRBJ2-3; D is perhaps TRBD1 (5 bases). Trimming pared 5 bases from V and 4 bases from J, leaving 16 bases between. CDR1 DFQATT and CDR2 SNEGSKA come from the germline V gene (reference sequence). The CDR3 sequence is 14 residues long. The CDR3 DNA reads TGCAGTGCTGTTAGCAACGACAGATCAGATACGCAGTATTTT. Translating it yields CSAVSNDRSDTQYF.

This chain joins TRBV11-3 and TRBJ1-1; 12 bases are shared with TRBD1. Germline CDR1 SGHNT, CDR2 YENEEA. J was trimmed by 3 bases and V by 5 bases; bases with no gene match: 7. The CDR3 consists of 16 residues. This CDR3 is CASSPRDRGRDTEAFF. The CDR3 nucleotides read TGTGCCAGCAGCCCCCGGGACAGGGGGCGCGACACTGAAGCTTTCTTT.

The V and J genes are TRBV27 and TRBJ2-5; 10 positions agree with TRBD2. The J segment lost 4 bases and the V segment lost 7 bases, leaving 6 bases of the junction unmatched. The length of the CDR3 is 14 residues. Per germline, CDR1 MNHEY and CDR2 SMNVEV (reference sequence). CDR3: CASTEIAGGETQYF. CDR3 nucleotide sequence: TGTGCCAGCACCGAAATAGCGGGGGGAGAGACCCAGTACTTC.

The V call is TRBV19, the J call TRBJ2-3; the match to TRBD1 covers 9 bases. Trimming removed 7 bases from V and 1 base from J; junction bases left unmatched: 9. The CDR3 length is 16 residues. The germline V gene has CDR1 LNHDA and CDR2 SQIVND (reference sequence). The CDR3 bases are TGTGCCAGTACCACCGGGACAGGGTCTGGCACAGATACGCAGTATTTT. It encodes CASTTGTGSGTDTQYF.

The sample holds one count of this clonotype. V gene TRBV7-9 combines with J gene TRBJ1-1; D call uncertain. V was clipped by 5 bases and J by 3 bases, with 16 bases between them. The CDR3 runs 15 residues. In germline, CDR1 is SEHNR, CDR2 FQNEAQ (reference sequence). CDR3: CASSPGWVADTEAFF. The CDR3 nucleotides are TGTGCCAGCAGCCCAGGCTGGGTGGCGGACACTGAAGCTTTCTTT.

CDR3 amino acids: CASSFTGGVYGYTF. For the CDR3, the DNA is TGTGCCAGCAGCTTTACAGGGGGCGTCTATGGCTACACCTTC. The chain is built from TRBV11-3 and TRBJ1-2; 9 bases are a match to TRBD1. With 3 bases clipped from V and 4 bases from J, the junction kept 3 bases outside the gene matches. From germline, CDR1 is SGHNT and CDR2 YENEEA. The CDR3 is 14 residues long.

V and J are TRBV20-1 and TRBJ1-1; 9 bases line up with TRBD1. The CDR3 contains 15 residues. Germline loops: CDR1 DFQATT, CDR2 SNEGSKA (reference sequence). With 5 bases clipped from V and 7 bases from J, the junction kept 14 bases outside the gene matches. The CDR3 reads CSAGSPGQGRLEAFF. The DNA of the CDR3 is TGCAGTGCTGGAAGCCCGGGACAGGGCCGACTTGAAGCTTTCTTT.

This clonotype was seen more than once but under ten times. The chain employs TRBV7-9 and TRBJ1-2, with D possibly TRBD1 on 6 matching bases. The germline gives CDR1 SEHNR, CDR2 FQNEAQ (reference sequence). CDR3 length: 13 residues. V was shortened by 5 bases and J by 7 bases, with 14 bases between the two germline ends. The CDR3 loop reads CASSLEGGSGYTF. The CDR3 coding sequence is TGTGCCAGCAGCCTAGAAGGGGGAAGTGGCTACACCTTC. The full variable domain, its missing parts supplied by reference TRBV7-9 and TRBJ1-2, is DTGVSQNPRHKITKRGQNVTFRCDPISEHNRLYWYRQTLGQGPEFLTYFQNEAQLEKSRLLSDRFSAERPKGSFSTLEIQRTEQGDSAMYLCASSLEGGSGYTFGSGTRLTVV.

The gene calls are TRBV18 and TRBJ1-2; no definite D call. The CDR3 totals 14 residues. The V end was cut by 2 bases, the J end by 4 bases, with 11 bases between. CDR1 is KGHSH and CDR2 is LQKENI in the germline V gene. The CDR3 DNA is TGTGCCAGCTCACCAGGGGAACGGGGCTATGGCTACACCTTC. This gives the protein CASSPGERGYGYTF.